The 17 T cell receptor beta chains presented below share a single source sample, sequenced in a study of vaccination effects on CD4 cells after COVID-19. These receptors' antigens are unknown. Culture lasted about 11 days before CD4+ T cell isolation. Two-dose BNT162b2 or mRNA-1273 vaccination was given to participants. Profiled with immunoSEQ multiplex PCR; TCRdb holds only in-frame clones, not every one. The data contain around 66,000 clones, 70% to 85% of them seen just once; the ten biggest clones take up under 2.5%. Sequences were derived from CD4+ T cells from PBMCs cultured without peptide, sampled after COVID-19 vaccination. Receptors were obtained from a human donor who received a COVID-19 vaccine.

A word on this clone: The same CDR3 also results from other DNA sequences found in this sample. The chain couples TRBV6-1 to TRBJ1-2, with 7 bases fitting TRBD1. V lost 1 base, J lost 5 bases, and 4 bases stayed unmatched. CDR3 length equals 14 residues. The germline gives CDR1 MNHNS, CDR2 SASEGT. The CDR3 here is CASSEEAGGYGYTF. CDR3 nucleotide sequence: TGTGCCAGCAGTGAAGAAGCAGGGGGGTATGGCTACACCTTC.

V is TRBV6-1 and J is TRBJ2-7; 11 positions match TRBD2. V trimming: 2 bases; J trimming: 0 bases; junction bases outside the gene matches: 15. The CDR3 spans 20 residues. CDR1 and CDR2 from the germline V gene are MNHNS and SASEGT. The CDR3 region has the DNA TGTGCCAGCAGTGAAATCGGCGCACTAGCGGGGGCCCTACCCTCCTACGAGCAGTACGTC. Its translation is CASSEIGALAGALPSYEQYV.

J is TRBJ2-2 and V is TRBV11-2; D possibly uses TRBD1 or TRBD2 (6 bases each). The CDR3 extends over 16 amino acids. The V end was cut by 7 bases, the J end by 4 bases, with 19 bases between. Germline lookup yields CDR1 SGHAT and CDR2 FQNNGV. The CDR3 nucleotides are TGTGCCAGCACCTTCCTCCGGGGGCGCAGCACCGGGGAGCTGTTTTTT. Translating gives CASTFLRGRSTGELFF.

This chain uses TRBV4-3 with TRBJ2-2; D ambiguous. The length of the CDR3 is 15 residues. Trimming pared 0 bases from V and 1 base from J, leaving 6 bases between. Per germline, CDR1 LGHNA and CDR2 YSLEER. CDR3 sequence (DNA): TGCGCCAGCAGCCAAGACAGTCTGAACACCGGGGAGCTGTTTTTT. The encoded protein is CASSQDSLNTGELFF.

The genes are TRBV19 and TRBJ2-5; tentatively, D is TRBD1 or TRBD2 (6 bases each). CDR1 LNHDA and CDR2 SQIVND come from the germline V gene (reference sequence). V was pared by 0 bases and J by 6 bases, with 14 bases between. CDR3 length: 15 amino acids. CDR3 nucleotides: TGTGCCAGTAGTATAGATCTCCGGGGGCGAAAGACCCAGTACTTC. Its protein is CASSIDLRGRKTQYF. Filled out from reference TRBV19 and TRBJ2-5, the complete variable domain reads DGGITQSPKYLFRKEGQNVTLSCEQNLNHDAMYWYRQDPGQGLRLIYYSQIVNDFQKGDIAEGYSVSREKKESFPLTVTSAQKNPTAFYLCASSIDLRGRKTQYFGPGTRLLVL.

The V call is TRBV6-6, the J call TRBJ1-1, with D unresolved. This CDR3 is 13 amino acids long. Trimming removed 10 bases at V and 1 base at J, with 13 bases between. The germline V gene has CDR1 MNHNY and CDR2 SVGAGI (reference sequence). The CDR3: CATRRRQNTEAFF. DNA for the CDR3: TGTGCCACCAGACGCCGCCAGAACACTGAAGCTTTCTTT.

The chain recombines TRBV4-2 with TRBJ1-5, with TRBD1 matching 7 bases. CDR1 is LGHNA, CDR2 YNFKEQ, per germline. This CDR3 contains 15 residues. V was clipped by 0 bases and J by 8 bases; unmatched bases: 7. In nucleotides, the CDR3 is TGTGCCAGCAGCCAAGATTTACAGGGGCCTGAGCCCCAGCATTTT. Translating gives CASSQDLQGPEPQHF.

Only a few counts were recorded for this clone. The chain recombines TRBV7-2 with TRBJ1-2; D possibly corresponds to TRBD1 (5 bases). The germline CDR1 and CDR2 sequences are SGHTA and FQGNSA. This CDR3 comprises 14 residues. The V gene lost 6 bases and the J gene lost 0 bases, with 11 bases spanning the gap. The CDR3 region is CASSQARANYGYTF. The CDR3 DNA is TGTGCCAGCAGTCAAGCCAGGGCTAACTATGGCTACACCTTC.

The chain has TRBV6-5 and TRBJ2-6; D is unclear. This CDR3 has 14 residues. Germline V gene lookup returns CDR1 MNHEY and CDR2 SVGAGI. Trimming took off 1 base at V and 5 bases at J, with 6 bases between the two ends. As DNA, the CDR3 is TGTGCCAGCAGTTACTTCTCCCGGGCCAACGTCCTGACTTTC. The encoded protein is CASSYFSRANVLTF.

This clone was found a few times. This chain connects TRBV12-5 to TRBJ2-3, with D unresolved. Trimming pared 0 bases from V and 2 bases from J, leaving 18 bases between. Germline-derived CDR1 and CDR2 are LGHNT and FRNRAP. This CDR3 has 18 residues. CDR3 loop: CASGLVKDGFSLTDTQYF. As DNA, the CDR3 is TGTGCTAGTGGTTTGGTAAAGGACGGCTTCTCACTCACAGATACGCAGTATTTT.

This clone was detected a few times. The chain is built from TRBV5-6 and TRBJ2-1; the D gene is possibly TRBD2 (7 bases). The CDR3 spans 15 residues. In germline, CDR1 is SGHDT, CDR2 YYEEEE. Trimming cost V 0 bases and J 8 bases, with 15 bases left between them. The CDR3 nucleotides are TGTGCCAGCAGCTTGGAAGGGGGGGATTCGGATGAGCAGTTCTTC. It is translated as CASSLEGGDSDEQFF. The variable domain in full, completed from reference TRBV5-6 and TRBJ2-1, reads DAGVTQSPTHLIKTRGQQVTLRCSPKSGHDTVSWYQQALGQGPQFIFQYYEEEERQRGNFPDRFSGHQFPNYSSELNVNALLLGDSALYLCASSLEGGDSDEQFFGPGTRLTVL.

Comment on this clone: This CDR3 is also generated by other DNA sequences in the sample. This chain links TRBV12-3 or TRBV12-4 with TRBJ1-1; D is undetermined. Between the trimmed V and J ends, which lost 4 bases and 3 bases, there was a span of 6 bases. This CDR3 spans 12 amino acids. DNA for the CDR3: TGTGCCAGCAGTTCAGGATACACTGAAGCTTTCTTT. Translating it yields CASSSGYTEAFF.

In its sample, this clone was seen a few times. The genes are TRBV6-5 and TRBJ1-6; the match to TRBD1 covers 7 bases. The CDR3 loop spans 15 amino acids. The germline gives CDR1 MNHEY, CDR2 SVGAGI. V gave up 6 bases and J gave up 10 bases; unmatched junction bases: 12. The CDR3 DNA follows: TGTGCCAGCAGACCACCGAGGGGGCTGTCCTCACCCCTCCACTTT. It specifies CASRPPRGLSSPLHF.

In its sample, this clone was seen once. The CDR3 nucleotides are TGTGCCAGTAGAGCAGACAGGGGGTATCAGCCCCAGCATTTT. Amino acids: CASRADRGYQPQHF. The V gene is TRBV19, the J gene TRBJ1-5, with 9 bases aligning to TRBD1. The J segment lost 5 bases and the V segment lost 6 bases, leaving 5 bases of the junction unmatched. Germline V CDR1 and CDR2: LNHDA, SQIVND (reference sequence). The CDR3 runs to 14 residues. The variable domain in full, completed from reference TRBV19 and TRBJ1-5, reads DGGITQSPKYLFRKEGQNVTLSCEQNLNHDAMYWYRQDPGQGLRLIYYSQIVNDFQKGDIAEGYSVSREKKESFPLTVTSAQKNPTAFYLCASRADRGYQPQHFGDGTRLSIL.

The chain joins TRBV7-9 to TRBJ2-5; 10 bases agree with TRBD1. Germline CDR1 SEHNR, CDR2 FQNEAQ (reference sequence). The junction had 8 bases not matched to a gene; V was cut back by 6 bases and J by 4 bases. There are 15 residues in the CDR3. The DNA for the CDR3 is TGTGCCAGCAGGTCCGGGACAGGGGTCCCAGAGACCCAGTACTTC. This codes for CASRSGTGVPETQYF. The entire variable domain, with the rest obtained from reference TRBV7-9 and TRBJ2-5, is as follows: DTGVSQNPRHKITKRGQNVTFRCDPISEHNRLYWYRQTLGQGPEFLTYFQNEAQLEKSRLLSDRFSAERPKGSFSTLEIQRTEQGDSAMYLCASRSGTGVPETQYFGPGTRLLVL.

The V call is TRBV11-2, the J call TRBJ1-1; D gene unclear. V lost 5 bases, J lost 0 bases, and 19 bases lay in between. From germline, CDR1 is SGHAT and CDR2 FQNNGV. CDR3 size: 17 residues. CDR3 residues: CASSTIGRTPMNTEAFF. The CDR3, as DNA: TGTGCCAGCAGCACGATAGGACGGACGCCTATGAACACTGAAGCTTTCTTT.

The chain links TRBV7-2 to TRBJ2-2; no clear D. Between the trimmed V and J ends, which lost 0 bases and 6 bases, there was a span of 5 bases. The CDR3 contains 13 residues. Germline CDR1 SGHTA, CDR2 FQGNSA. The DNA for the CDR3 is TGTGCCAGCAGCTTAGCGCTCGCCGGGGAGCTGTTTTTT. This codes for CASSLALAGELFF.